This TCR beta chain is from a study of T cell responses to AZD1222 COVID-19 vaccine. Study-level background: The analysis combined second doses at about 4 or about 12 weeks. Study-wide results and limits: It was only 6 or 7 AZD1222 recipients who were seropositive at baseline. Donors were largely white British and mainly female; clonal diversity was possibly underestimated. Recipients of two AZD1222 doses showed rising Spike-specific TCR breadth and depth.

About this clone itself: Its antigen is not known.

The CDR3 extends over 14 amino acids. With 7 bases clipped from V and 9 bases from J, the junction kept 11 bases outside the gene matches. Germline V gene data show CDR1 as SGHTA and CDR2 as FQGNSA. Clones were read by immunoSEQ multiplex PCR, and TCRdb kept only the in-frame ones, dropping some. This sample has roughly 160,000 clones, with 92% found just once. This TCR derives from an adult in good health. The rearrangement joins TRBV7-2 to TRBJ2-1, with TRBD2 matching 8 bases. The source material was peripheral blood, sampled on day 0 of AZD1222 vaccination. The CDR3 sequence is CASTPTGGVSEQFF. The CDR3 DNA reads TGTGCCAGCACTCCTACGGGGGGGGTTTCTGAGCAGTTCTTC.